This entry describes one T cell receptor beta chain. These data come from a study of blood T cell repertoires in COVID-19. With 4 bases removed from V and 0 bases from J, the gap between germline ends came to 8 bases. CDR1 SGHRS and CDR2 YFSETQ come from the germline V gene. The CDR3 is made up of 13 amino acids. TCRdb keeps only in-frame clones here, not all; method: immunoSEQ multiplex PCR. The sample includes hundreds of thousands of clones, around four fifths of them seen just once. The sequence derives from a woman between 45 and 65 years old with active or convalescent COVID-19. The sequenced material came from peripheral blood. The chain recombines TRBV5-1 with TRBJ2-7; D unresolved. The CDR3 DNA reads as TGCGCCAGCAGCGACACTCCCTCCTACGAGCAGTACTTC. Translated, it gives CASSDTPSYEQYF.